These T cell receptor beta chains were read from a single sample in a study of cytomegalovirus exposure and HLA in healthy donors. Some clones are missing from TCRdb's copy, which holds only in-frame ones; the method was immunoSEQ multiplex PCR. The sample yields some 160,000 clones, 65% to 85% seen once. Sample: PBMCs. The receptors stem from a man aged 50-60 years in good health and CMV-seropositive. CDR3s leave out the opening cysteine and the closing phenylalanine or tryptophan.

>TRBJ2-7|TRBV5-4
ASSLAPGQGPYEQY
>TRBJ2-7|TRBV4-1
ASSPFRDSSYEQY
>TRBJ2-7|TRBV6-5
ASSPAGSLYEQY
>TRBJ2-3|TRBV6-4
ASSLGASTDTQY
>TRBJ1-1|TRBV6-6
ASSRLGGTEAF
>TRBJ1-2|TRBV5-1
ASTHGEDYGYT
>TRBJ2-5|TRBV28
ASSLRVGGETQY
>TRBJ2-1|TRBV5-1
ASSLAGGGPYNEQF
>TRBJ2-7|TRBV27
ASSLGGSLVY
>TRBJ1-2|TRBV11-2
ASSLEGTGIRGYT
>TRBJ1-3|TRBV27
ASSLRSGNTIY
>TRBJ1-1|TRBV30
AWSGGALNTEAF
>TRBJ1-4|TRBV5-1
ASSLKGALGEKLF
>TRBJ1-1|TRBV5-1
ASSLTGSNTEAF